These T cell receptor beta chains were read from a single sample in a study of Graves' ophthalmopathy and Graves' hyperthyroidism. MiXCR, applied by TCRdb to the multiplex PCR reads, yields one record per CDR3 protein. This sample has about 550,000 distinct CDR3 sequences; approximately 35% occur once, and the top ten carry about 4.1%. Sequencing was done on a sample of peripheral blood or thyroid tissue (not recorded which). The receptors shown here come from an adult man with Graves' hyperthyroidism. The CDR3 runs from the conserved cysteine through the conserved F or W. Fields, in order: J gene, D gene, V gene, CDR3 protein. The D gene is left open where the match is weak.

>TRBJ2-5|.|TRBV24-1
CATSDLQGPQETQYF
>TRBJ2-7|.|TRBV5-6
CASSFFGTSSYEQYF
>TRBJ2-5|.|TRBV7-7
CASSPLAGPEGEETQYF
>TRBJ2-6|TRBD1|TRBV6-5
CASSEYWDRESNVLTF
>TRBJ2-1|.|TRBV24-1
CATSDGRIQQFF
>.|.|TRBV2
CASSEPTIDNEQFF
>TRBJ2-6|.|TRBV19
CASRPSGANVLTF
>TRBJ2-7|.|TRBV24-1
CATSGGGSEQYF
>TRBJ2-1|TRBD1|TRBV24-1
CATSDYRDSSYNEQFF
>TRBJ1-5|.|TRBV2
CASSRNRAAGNQPQHF
>TRBJ2-7|TRBD2|TRBV29-1
CSVSTSGRIGPYEQYF
>TRBJ2-7|TRBD2|TRBV5-1
CASSLVGLAGYGQYF
>TRBJ1-5|.|TRBV15
CATSSQVMGNQPQHF
>TRBJ1-1|.|TRBV12-3/TRBV12-4
CASSLGQVEAFF
>TRBJ2-7|TRBD1|TRBV7-8
CASSRTGDSSYEQYF
>TRBJ2-7|.|TRBV16
CASSRAGRVHGQYF
>TRBJ1-2|TRBD1|TRBV5-1
CASSETGTGDDGYTF
>TRBJ1-4|TRBD1|TRBV9
CASSVGTGLTNEKLFF
>TRBJ1-1|TRBD1|TRBV4-1
CASSQWTGGGTEAFF
>TRBJ1-2|.|TRBV7-9
CASSAGQIEGYTF
>TRBJ1-3|TRBD1|TRBV6-6
CASSYLLPRAGGLSGNTIYF